This TCR beta chain emerged from a study of blood T cell repertoires in COVID-19. All recovered Cohort 3 donors got two negative PCRs, got clearance, or saw symptom resolution. The CDR3 runs 13 residues. The germline CDR1 and CDR2 sequences are KGHSH and LQKENI. About this clone itself: Germline and junction disagree at one end, which may indicate a read error.

Produced via immunoSEQ multiplex PCR; TCRdb's table is partial and in-frame only. Altogether around 390,000 clones are present, approximately 87% being singletons, with the ten largest covering approximately 9.3%. The sequence was collected from a woman aged 50 to 60 who had recovered from COVID-19. This chain uses TRBV18 with TRBJ2-5; D possibly corresponds to TRBD2 (5 bases). The sequenced material came from PBMCs or T cells enriched from blood (not recorded which). CDR3 nucleotides: TGTTCCAGCCGTCCGGGATTCCAAGAGACCCAGTACTTC. Protein: CSSRPGFQETQYF.